Detailed here is one TCR beta chain. The antigen remains undetermined. The sample belongs to a study of cytomegalovirus exposure and HLA in healthy donors. CDR1 is MDHEN and CDR2 is SYDVKM in the germline V gene. V lost 5 bases and J lost 3, with 8 bases in between. The CDR3 is 13 amino acids. The PCR made use of 60 Vbeta and 13 Jbeta primers. Method: immunoSEQ multiplex PCR; TCRdb's copy keeps in-frame clones and lacks some. This table has around 100,000 clones, 84% appearing once. Study-wide points: A later analysis reported that several of the most significant clusters appeared to be linked to common viral pathogens, among them Epstein-Barr virus. Highest at DRB1 and lowest at HLA-C, TCR association rates differed among HLA loci in a later analysis. A later analysis linked a missense DCLRE1C variant to TCR beta V- and J-gene trimming.

Sample: PBMCs. The V call is TRBV28, the J call TRBJ1-5; D uncertain. The receptor was isolated from a woman younger than 35 in good health and CMV-seropositive. The CDR3 bases are TGTGCCAGCAGTCTTCCTTACAATCAGCCCCAGCATTTT. Translation: CASSLPYNQPQHF.